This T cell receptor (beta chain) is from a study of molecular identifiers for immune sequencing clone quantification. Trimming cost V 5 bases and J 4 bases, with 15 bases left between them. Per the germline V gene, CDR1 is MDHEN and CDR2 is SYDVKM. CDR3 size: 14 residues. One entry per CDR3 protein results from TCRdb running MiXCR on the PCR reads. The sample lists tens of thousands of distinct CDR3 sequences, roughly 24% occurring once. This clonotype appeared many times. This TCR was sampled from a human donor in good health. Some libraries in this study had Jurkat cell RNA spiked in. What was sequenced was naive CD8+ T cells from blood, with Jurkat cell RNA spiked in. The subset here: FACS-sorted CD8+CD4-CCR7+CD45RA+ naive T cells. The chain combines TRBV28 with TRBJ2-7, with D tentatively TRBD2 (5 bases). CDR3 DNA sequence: TGTGCCAGCAGTGGCGGACTCGGTGGGTACGAGCAGTACTTC. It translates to CASSGGLGGYEQYF.